Described below is a single T cell receptor (beta chain) sequence and its context. This entry is derived from a study of CD8 T cells in Susac syndrome. Germline loops: CDR1 SGDLS, CDR2 YYNGEE. The J segment lost 0 bases and the V segment lost 4 bases, leaving 6 bases of the junction unmatched. The CDR3 is made up of 15 amino acids. The RNA input was about 0.5 to 1 ug, and it was reverse transcribed with random hexamers. Using its own MiXCR run on the immunoSEQ multiplex PCR reads, TCRdb lists one record per CDR3 protein. The sample consists of roughly 200,000 distinct CDR3 sequences, approximately 95% of them appearing once.

Sequenced: CD4+ T cells from PBMCs. The chain links TRBV9 to TRBJ1-1; TRBD1 matches 7 bases. The receptor's source is a human donor with multiple sclerosis. CDR3 residues: CASSPRQGLNTEAFF. The CDR3 DNA sequence: TGTGCCAGCAGCCCTCGACAGGGTCTGAACACTGAAGCTTTCTTT.